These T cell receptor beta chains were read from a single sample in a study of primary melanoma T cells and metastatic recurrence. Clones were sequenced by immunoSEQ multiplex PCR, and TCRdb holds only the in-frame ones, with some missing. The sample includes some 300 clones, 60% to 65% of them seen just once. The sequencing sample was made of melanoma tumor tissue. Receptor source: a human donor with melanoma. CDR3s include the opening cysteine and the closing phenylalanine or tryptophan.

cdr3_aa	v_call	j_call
CATSREGPTTDQPQHF	TRBV15	TRBJ1-5
CASSPGQNTGELFF	TRBV18	TRBJ2-2
CASSPWTNYEQYF	TRBV14	TRBJ2-7
CASSLLPGLNTEAFF	TRBV6-8	TRBJ1-1
CAWTTGTLWYGYTF	TRBV30	TRBJ1-2
CASSLEGAPLYEQYF	TRBV28	TRBJ2-7
CASSSTGYYGYTF	TRBV28	TRBJ1-2
CASRRQGWEQYF	TRBV6-8	TRBJ2-7
CASSNRDRGLGGQYF	TRBV11-3	TRBJ2-7
CASSLRGVGSYEQYF	TRBV28	TRBJ2-7
CASSMGWGRSYNEQFF	TRBV19	TRBJ2-1
CASSSPRADTQYF	TRBV7-2	TRBJ2-3
CASSPRRAPGANVLTF	TRBV28	TRBJ2-6
CATSSTRGQGARSGANVLTF	TRBV15	TRBJ2-6
CASSLVGIGGRQRAFF	TRBV11-3	TRBJ1-1
CAWSDRDPRSGANVLTF	TRBV30	TRBJ2-6
CASSPSGLAGAYEQYF	TRBV18	TRBJ2-7
CASSEVRATGELFF	TRBV10-2	TRBJ2-2
CASSEAGTSYEQYF	TRBV10-2	TRBJ2-7
CASLSGGAGNQPQHF	TRBV23-1	TRBJ1-5
CASSMAGRDTEAFF	TRBV27	TRBJ1-1
CASSFGSRMNTEAFF	TRBV5-1	TRBJ1-1